Below are 9 T cell receptor beta chains sequenced from a single sample in a study of Ad26.COV2.S vaccination and SARS-CoV-2 variants. Only in-frame clones appear in the TCRdb table, and some are missing; sequencing was by immunoSEQ multiplex PCR. The sample has about 180,000 clones, around nine tenths seen once; the top ten hold about 5.9%. The sample in question was peripheral blood, obtained after recovery from COVID-19. These receptors all come from a human donor who had recovered from COVID-19.

The chain recombines TRBV11-2 with TRBJ2-1; D unresolved. Between the trimmed V and J ends, which lost 1 base and 7 bases, there was a span of 14 bases. The germline V gene has CDR1 SGHAT and CDR2 FQNNGV. The CDR3 is made up of 15 amino acids. Here the CDR3 reads CASSLGGSVINEQFF. The CDR3 DNA sequence: TGTGCCAGCAGCTTAGGCGGTTCGGTCATAAATGAGCAGTTCTTC.

The chain carries TRBV7-9 and TRBJ2-5; 7 bases fit TRBD1. Germline CDR1 SEHNR, CDR2 FQNEAQ (reference sequence). V shed 5 bases and J 3 bases; nucleotides not matched to a gene: 6. The CDR3 runs 14 residues. This CDR3 is CASSPRDREETQYF. CDR3 sequence (DNA): TGTGCCAGCAGCCCCAGGGACAGAGAAGAGACCCAGTACTTC.

The chain joins TRBV5-6 to TRBJ2-1; D ambiguous. The length of the CDR3 is 13 residues. V was pared by 2 bases and J by 5 bases, with 8 bases between. Germline V lookup: CDR1 SGHDT, CDR2 YYEEEE. The CDR3 bases are TGTGCCAGCAGCTTCGGGTCCAACAATGAGCAGTTCTTC. It codes for CASSFGSNNEQFF.

The rearrangement links TRBV9 to TRBJ1-6; 7 bases line up with TRBD1. CDR1 and CDR2 (germline): SGDLS, YYNGEE. Trimming cost V 0 bases and J 7 bases; bases outside gene matches: 4. This CDR3 spans 15 amino acids. Here the CDR3 reads CASSVEDRPNSPLHF. In DNA form, the CDR3 reads TGTGCCAGCAGCGTAGAGGACAGGCCCAATTCACCCCTCCACTTT.

Regarding this clone: Other DNA sequences in this specimen translate into the identical CDR3. The chain has TRBV4-1 and TRBJ1-4; D remains unclear. Trimming took off 1 base at V and 7 bases at J, with 4 bases between the two ends. This CDR3 spans 12 amino acids. Germline lookup yields CDR1 MGHRA and CDR2 YSYEKL. The chain's CDR3 is CASSQVGEKLFF. The CDR3 nucleotides read TGCGCCAGCAGCCAAGTGGGTGAAAAACTGTTTTTT.

The chain joins TRBV4-2 to TRBJ1-5; possible D gene TRBD1, 5 bases. Per germline, CDR1 LGHNA and CDR2 YNFKEQ. The CDR3 runs to 14 residues. V was shortened by 1 base and J by 1 base, with 5 bases between the two germline ends. The CDR3 here is CASSQGQSNQPQHF. The CDR3, as DNA: TGTGCCAGCAGCCAAGGACAGAGCAATCAGCCCCAGCATTTT.

The chain recombines TRBV7-3 with TRBJ2-7; the D gene is possibly TRBD1 (5 bases). Germline V gives CDR1 SGHTA, CDR2 FQGTGA. CDR3 length equals 16 residues. V was trimmed by 1 base and J by 6 bases, leaving 19 bases between them. CDR3 sequence (DNA): TGTGCCAGCAGCTTAATAGGTGGCAGGGTGCCCATCGAGCAGTACTTC. Translating it yields CASSLIGGRVPIEQYF. Variable domain in full (rest from reference TRBV7-3 and TRBJ2-7): GAGVSQTPSNKVTEKGKYVELRCDPISGHTALYWYRQSLGQGPEFLIYFQGTGAADDSGLPNDRFFAVRPEGSVSTLKIQRTERGDSAVYLCASSLIGGRVPIEQYFGPGTRLTVT.

V usage is TRBV7-9 and J usage is TRBJ1-2, with D possibly being TRBD1 (5 bases). CDR1 is SEHNR and CDR2 is FQNEAQ in the germline V gene (reference sequence). The CDR3 has 13 amino acids. The germline V and J ends were trimmed by 5 bases and 4 bases, with 11 bases remaining between them. CDR3 loop: CASSREGTYGYTF. DNA of the CDR3: TGTGCCAGCAGCCGAGAGGGGACCTATGGCTACACCTTC.

The CDR3 DNA reads as TGTGCCAGCAGTTACTCGAGGGACCACGAGCAGTACTTC. This codes for CASSYSRDHEQYF. The chain employs TRBV6-6 and TRBJ2-7; the D gene could be TRBD1 or TRBD2 (5 bases each). The CDR3 contains 13 residues. The V end was cut by 0 bases, the J end by 5 bases, with 8 bases between. The V gene's germline CDR1 is MNHNY and CDR2 SVGAGI (reference sequence).